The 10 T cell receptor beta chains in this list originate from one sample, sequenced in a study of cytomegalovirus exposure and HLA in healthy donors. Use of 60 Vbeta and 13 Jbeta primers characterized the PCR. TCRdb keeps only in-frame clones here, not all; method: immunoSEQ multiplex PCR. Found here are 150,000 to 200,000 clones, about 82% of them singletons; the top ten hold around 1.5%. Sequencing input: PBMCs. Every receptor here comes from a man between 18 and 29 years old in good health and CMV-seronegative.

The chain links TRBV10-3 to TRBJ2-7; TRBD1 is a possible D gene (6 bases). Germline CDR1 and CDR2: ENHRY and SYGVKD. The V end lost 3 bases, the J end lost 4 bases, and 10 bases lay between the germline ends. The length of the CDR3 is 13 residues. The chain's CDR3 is CAISEGDRYEQYF. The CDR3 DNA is TGTGCCATCAGTGAAGGCGACAGGTACGAGCAGTACTTC.

CDR3 in DNA: TGCGCCAGCAGCTTGGCCGCAGATACGCAGTATTTT. This sequence encodes CASSLAADTQYF. The V call is TRBV5-1, the J call TRBJ2-3; D is unresolved. This CDR3 contains 12 residues. Looked up from germline, CDR1 is SGHRS and CDR2 is YFSETQ. Trimming removed 0 bases from V and 4 bases from J, with 3 bases in between.

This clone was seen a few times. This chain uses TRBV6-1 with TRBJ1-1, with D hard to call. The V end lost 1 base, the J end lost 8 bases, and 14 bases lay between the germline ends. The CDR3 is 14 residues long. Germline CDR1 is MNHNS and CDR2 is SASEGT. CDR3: CASSEVLGGIEAFF. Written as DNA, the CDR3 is TGTGCCAGCAGTGAAGTCCTTGGCGGGATAGAAGCTTTCTTT.

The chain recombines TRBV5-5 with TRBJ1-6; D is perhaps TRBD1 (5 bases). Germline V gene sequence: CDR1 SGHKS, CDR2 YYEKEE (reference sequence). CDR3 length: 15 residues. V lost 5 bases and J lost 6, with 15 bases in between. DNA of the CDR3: TGTGCCAGCAGGGATCAGGGTTTTGGTAATTCACCCCTCCACTTT. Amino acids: CASRDQGFGNSPLHF. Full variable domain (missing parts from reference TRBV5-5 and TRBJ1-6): DAGVTQSPTHLIKTRGQQVTLRCSPISGHKSVSWYQQVLGQGPQFIFQYYEKEERGRGNFPDRFSARQFPNYSSELNVNALLLGDSALYLCASRDQGFGNSPLHFGNGTRLTVT.

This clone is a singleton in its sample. CDR3 in amino acids: CASSSYTLRDYEQYF. CDR3 nucleotide sequence: TGTGCCAGCAGTTCTTATACCCTGAGGGACTACGAGCAGTACTTC. V is TRBV28 and J is TRBJ2-7; tentatively, D is TRBD2 (5 bases). The germline CDR1 and CDR2 sequences are MDHEN and SYDVKM. V dropped 4 bases and J dropped 3 bases, with 16 bases sitting between them. The CDR3 contains 15 residues.

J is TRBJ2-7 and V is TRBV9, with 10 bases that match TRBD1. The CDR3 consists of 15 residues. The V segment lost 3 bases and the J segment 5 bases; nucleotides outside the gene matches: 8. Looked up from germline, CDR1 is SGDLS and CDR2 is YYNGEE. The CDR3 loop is CASSGRQGAHDEQYF. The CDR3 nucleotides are TGTGCCAGCAGCGGAAGACAGGGGGCTCACGACGAGCAGTACTTC.

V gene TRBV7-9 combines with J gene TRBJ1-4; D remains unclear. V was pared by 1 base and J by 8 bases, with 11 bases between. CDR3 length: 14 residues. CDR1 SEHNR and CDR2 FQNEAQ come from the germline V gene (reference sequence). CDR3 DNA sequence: TGTGCCAGCAGCTTAGTCGCCCTCGGGGAAAAACTGTTTTTT. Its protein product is CASSLVALGEKLFF.

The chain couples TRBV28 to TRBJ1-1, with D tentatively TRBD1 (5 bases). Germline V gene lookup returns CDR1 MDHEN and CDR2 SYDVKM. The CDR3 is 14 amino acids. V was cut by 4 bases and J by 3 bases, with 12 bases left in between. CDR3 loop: CASSSPGKYTEAFF. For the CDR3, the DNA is TGTGCCAGCAGTTCCCCAGGGAAATACACTGAAGCTTTCTTT.

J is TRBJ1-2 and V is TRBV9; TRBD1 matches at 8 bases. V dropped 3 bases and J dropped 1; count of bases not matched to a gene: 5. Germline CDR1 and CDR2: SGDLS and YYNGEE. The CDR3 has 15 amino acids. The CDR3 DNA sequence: TGTGCCAGCAGCGCCGGGACAGGCAATAACTATGGCTACACCTTC. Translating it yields CASSAGTGNNYGYTF. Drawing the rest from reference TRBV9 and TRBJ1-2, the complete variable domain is DSGVTQTPKHLITATGQRVTLRCSPRSGDLSVYWYQQSLDQGLQFLIQYYNGEERAKGNILERFSAQQFPDLHSELNLSSLELGDSALYFCASSAGTGNNYGYTFGSGTRLTVV.

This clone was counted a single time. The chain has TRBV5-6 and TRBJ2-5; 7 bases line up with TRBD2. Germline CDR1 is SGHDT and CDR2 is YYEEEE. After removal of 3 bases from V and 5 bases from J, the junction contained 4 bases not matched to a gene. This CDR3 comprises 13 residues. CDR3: CASSWGGSETQYF. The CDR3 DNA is TGTGCCAGCAGCTGGGGGGGATCGGAGACCCAGTACTTC.